One and the same sample provided the 17 T cell receptor beta chains below, sequenced in a study of cytomegalovirus exposure and HLA in healthy donors. PCR used 60 Vbeta primers and 13 Jbeta primers. Libraries were prepared by immunoSEQ multiplex PCR; TCRdb keeps only in-frame clonotypes and omits some of them. The repertoire holds 200,000 to 250,000 clones, with more than 65% as singletons. The specimen was PBMCs. All receptors derive from a man between 18 and 35 years old in good health and CMV-seronegative.

The chain joins TRBV28 to TRBJ1-1, with D unclear. Germline V gene lookup returns CDR1 MDHEN and CDR2 SYDVKM. With 3 bases removed from V and 5 bases from J, the gap between germline ends came to 7 bases. CDR3 length: 12 residues. The CDR3 is CASSLSVTEAFF. The CDR3 nucleotides read TGTGCCAGCAGTTTGTCCGTAACTGAAGCTTTCTTT.

The CDR3 region has the DNA TGTGCCAGCAGCCTCCAAGGACAGAAGAACACTGAAGCTTTCTTT. Its protein product is CASSLQGQKNTEAFF. This chain connects TRBV7-2 to TRBJ1-1; weak D call: TRBD1 (6 bases). Between the trimmed V and J ends, which lost 5 bases and 1 base, there was a span of 14 bases. Germline CDR1 and CDR2: SGHTA and FQGNSA. This CDR3 contains 15 residues.

About this clone itself: The sample contains more than one DNA sequence encoding this CDR3. The rearrangement joins TRBV28 to TRBJ1-1, with 9 positions matching TRBD1. From germline, CDR1 is MDHEN and CDR2 SYDVKM. V was pared by 3 bases and J by 5 bases, with 4 bases of the junction left unmatched. The CDR3 is 14 amino acids. The CDR3 region is CASSLGQGGTEAFF. As DNA, the CDR3 is TGTGCCAGCAGTTTGGGACAGGGAGGTACTGAAGCTTTCTTT.

This clone occurred a few times. The chain employs TRBV4-1 and TRBJ1-2, with 9 bases aligning to TRBD1. The CDR3 length is 18 residues. Germline assignment: CDR1 MGHRA and CDR2 YSYEKL. V gave up 3 bases and J gave up 0 bases; unmatched junction bases: 11. This chain's CDR3 is CASSHLVPGQGSNYGYTF. CDR3 bases: TGCGCCAGCAGCCACCTTGTCCCGGGACAGGGTTCTAACTATGGCTACACCTTC.

As concerns this clone: This same CDR3 is encoded by further DNA sequences in the sample. V gene TRBV5-6 combines with J gene TRBJ2-7; D is undetermined. Germline CDR1 and CDR2: SGHDT and YYEEEE. The CDR3 sequence is 15 residues long. Trimming took 4 bases from V and 0 from J, leaving 14 bases between them. This chain's CDR3 is CASSEIGHLSYEQYF. The CDR3 DNA follows: TGTGCCAGCAGCGAGATTGGGCATCTCTCCTACGAGCAGTACTTC.

The chain uses TRBV15 and TRBJ2-1, with 16 bases that match TRBD2. V was clipped by 3 bases and J by 6 bases; unmatched bases: 14. CDR1 is LNHNV and CDR2 is YYDKDF in the germline V gene (reference sequence). The CDR3 runs 20 residues. CDR3 residues: CATSSNPGLAGGKASNEQFF. The CDR3 DNA reads TGTGCCACCAGCAGTAATCCGGGACTAGCGGGAGGGAAGGCGAGCAATGAGCAGTTCTTC.

A word on this clone: One end of the junction is discordant with germline, which a read error may explain. CDR3 DNA sequence: TGTTCCAGCGAGAAGCGCCTACCCCTTCTGAATGAGCAGTTCTTC. Its translation: CSSEKRLPLLNEQFF. The rearrangement joins TRBV7-9 to TRBJ2-1; the D is unclear. The germline gives CDR1 SEHNR, CDR2 FQNEAQ (reference sequence). CDR3 length: 15 residues.

This chain connects TRBV5-4 to TRBJ1-3; TRBD1 aligns across 8 bases. Losses at the gene ends were 6 bases for V and 8 bases for J; bases not matched to a gene: 7. Germline V gives CDR1 SGHNT, CDR2 YYREEE (reference sequence). The CDR3 consists of 13 residues. The CDR3 region has the DNA TGTGCCAGCACTTCGCAGGGGGCGGACACCATATATTTT. Translating it yields CASTSQGADTIYF. Supplemented by reference TRBV5-4 and TRBJ1-3, the full variable domain reads ETGVTQSPTHLIKTRGQQVTLRCSSQSGHNTVSWYQQALGQGPQFIFQYYREEENGRGNFPPRFSGLQFPNYSSELNVNALELDDSALYLCASTSQGADTIYFGEGSWLTVV.

This clone was recorded only once. The chain is built from TRBV25-1 and TRBJ1-3; 7 bases match TRBD1. The CDR3 consists of 17 residues. The ends lost 2 bases at V and 0 bases at J; junction bases unmatched: 7. Germline CDR1 reads MGHDK; CDR2 reads SYGVNS. The DNA for the CDR3 is TGTGCCAGCAGTGAAAGGTGGGACAGCAGCTCTGGAAACACCATATATTTT. As protein: CASSERWDSSSGNTIYF. The full variable domain, with the rest looked up from reference TRBV25-1 and TRBJ1-3, is EADIYQTPRYLVIGTGKKITLECSQTMGHDKMYWYQQDPGMELHLIHYSYGVNSTEKGDLSSESTVSRIRTEHFPLTLESARPSHTSQYLCASSERWDSSSGNTIYFGEGSWLTVV.

The chain links TRBV15 to TRBJ2-5; TRBD2 aligns across 12 bases. The CDR3 contains 17 residues. J lost 5 bases, V lost 0 bases, and 7 bases had no gene match. Germline loops: CDR1 LNHNV, CDR2 YYDKDF (reference sequence). The CDR3 is CATSRDYGLAGWETQYF. The CDR3 DNA sequence: TGTGCCACCAGCAGAGATTACGGACTAGCGGGGTGGGAGACCCAGTACTTC.

The chain has TRBV15 and TRBJ1-6; a possible D gene is TRBD1 (5 bases). V lost 2 bases to trimming and J lost 4 bases, with 12 bases between them. CDR3 length: 16 residues. Germline CDR1 and CDR2: LNHNV and YYDKDF (reference sequence). The CDR3 reads CATSRSGHPYNSPLHF. The CDR3 DNA follows: TGTGCCACCAGCAGATCCGGACACCCATATAATTCACCCCTCCACTTT.

The J gene is TRBJ1-6, the V gene TRBV2; unclear D gene. The ends were cut back, 6 bases at V and 9 bases at J, with 9 bases in the middle. The germline V gene encodes CDR1 SNHLY and CDR2 FYNNEI. CDR3 length: 12 amino acids. The CDR3 protein is CASRASSSPLHF. For the CDR3, the DNA is TGTGCCAGCAGGGCCTCCAGTTCACCCCTCCACTTT.

The V gene is TRBV15, the J gene TRBJ1-2; D perhaps matches TRBD1 (5 bases). Trimming cost V 0 bases and J 5 bases, with 19 bases left between them. This CDR3 has 17 amino acids. The germline V gene has CDR1 LNHNV and CDR2 YYDKDF (reference sequence). The CDR3: CATSRDLRPTEKYGYTF. For the CDR3, the DNA is TGTGCCACCAGCAGAGATCTTCGGCCGACAGAGAAGTATGGCTACACCTTC.

This rearrangement joins TRBV5-4 to TRBJ2-7, with 7 bases fitting TRBD1. The CDR3 runs to 14 residues. V lost 3 bases and J lost 5; bases outside the gene matches: 8. Germline CDR1 SGHNT, CDR2 YYREEE (reference sequence). The CDR3 spells CASSWETGYDEQYF. In DNA, the CDR3 is TGTGCCAGCAGCTGGGAGACAGGGTACGACGAGCAGTACTTC.

The chain joins TRBV11-2 to TRBJ1-3; D unclear. Trimming left V 1 base short and J 8 bases short, with 12 bases between. This CDR3 has 14 residues. Germline V gene sequence: CDR1 SGHAT, CDR2 FQNNGV. DNA for the CDR3: TGTGCCAGCAGCTTAGCAACAGCCGGGGACACCATATATTTT. Residues: CASSLATAGDTIYF.

The rearrangement joins TRBV2 to TRBJ2-6; 14 nucleotides align to TRBD2. J was trimmed by 4 bases and V by 4 bases; bases with no gene match: 12. CDR1 is SNHLY, CDR2 FYNNEI, per germline. The CDR3 spans 20 residues. CDR3 bases: TGTGCCAGCAGTGCCCGACTAGCGGGAGGGCCTATGGGAGGGGCCAACGTCCTGACTTTC. It codes for CASSARLAGGPMGGANVLTF.

J is TRBJ2-1 and V is TRBV15; TRBD2 agrees at 7 bases. CDR1 and CDR2 (germline): LNHNV, YYDKDF (reference sequence). The CDR3 length is 15 residues. After removal of 6 bases from V and 3 bases from J, the junction contained 8 bases not matched to a gene. The CDR3 nucleotides are TGTGCCACCAGTCTTGCGGGAGAAGGCTACAATGAGCAGTTCTTC. It yields the protein CATSLAGEGYNEQFF.